This T cell receptor beta chain is from a study of T cells after yellow fever vaccination. This clonotype was detected ten times or more. Its antigen is still unknown. Study results and caveats: The CD4 compartment and the CD8 compartment contained a small share of clonotypes in common.

TCRdb independently ran MiXCR on the 5' RACE reads; one entry per CDR3 protein. The sample yields over 110,000 distinct CDR3 sequences, about 8% seen once. The CDR3 has 11 amino acids. The germline V and J ends were trimmed by 6 bases and 7 bases, with 7 bases remaining between them. CDR1 is SGHDN and CDR2 is FVKESK in the germline V gene. The rearrangement links TRBV14 to TRBJ2-1; the D is unclear. This specimen consisted of CD4+ T cells sorted from PBMCs, obtained 5 days after the yellow fever booster vaccination. This TCR derives from a man under 40 who received the YFV17D yellow fever vaccine. CDR3 nucleotide sequence: TGTGCCAGCAGGTCAGGTAATGAGCAGTTCTTC. Protein: CASRSGNEQFF. The full variable domain, in which reference TRBV14 and TRBJ2-1 provide the parts outside the CDR3, is EAGVTQFPSHSVIEKGQTVTLRCDPISGHDNLYWYRRVMGKEIKFLLHFVKESKQDESGMPNNRFLAERTGGTYSTLKVQPAELEDSGVYFCASRSGNEQFFGPGTRLTVL.